This T cell receptor (beta chain) stems from a study of Ad26.COV2.S vaccination and SARS-CoV-2 variants. As for treatment: around 19 received Ad26.COV2.S at low or high dose, single or two shots; about 5 received placebo; per-sample allocation not given. On day 63 after the first injection, vaccine and placebo recipients gave samples. In the vaccine, an Ad26 vector expressed the SARS-CoV-2 spike of the Wuhan strain. Only in-frame clones appear in the TCRdb table, and some are missing; sequencing was by immunoSEQ multiplex PCR. The sample lists around 300,000 clones; around nine tenths were seen once. This clone occurred once. Its antigen is as yet unknown. Study conclusions and caveats: While placebo recipients had lower spike-specific TCR breadth, vaccine recipients had more.

The CDR3 is 13 residues long. V dropped 2 bases and J dropped 4 bases, with 8 bases sitting between them. The genes are TRBV12-3 or TRBV12-4 and TRBJ1-1; perhaps TRBD1 as D (6 bases). Sample: peripheral blood, taken in a trial of Ad26.COV2.S vaccine versus placebo. The origin of this receptor is a person between 18 and 65 years old who received the Ad26.COV2.S COVID-19 vaccine or a placebo. This CDR3 is CASSLTGRTEAFF. The CDR3 DNA reads as TGTGCCAGCAGTTTAACAGGGCGCACTGAAGCTTTCTTT.